The next 2 T cell receptor beta chains were all read from a single sample in a study of monozygotic twins with inflammatory bowel disease. TCRdb reworked the 5' RACE reads into one entry per CDR3 protein, no DNA. The sample has 150,000 to 200,000 distinct CDR3 sequences. The specimen was blood. These receptors were obtained from a human donor with ulcerative colitis or Crohn's disease, or a healthy co-twin of an affected twin (not recorded which).

V and J are TRBV5-1 and TRBJ2-3; the TRBD2 assignment by TCRdb is unverifiable without DNA. Germline CDR1 reads SGHRS; CDR2 reads YFSETQ. This CDR3 contains 13 residues. CDR3 amino acids: CASSSPGADTQYF.

The chain employs TRBV9 and TRBJ2-1. There are 14 residues in the CDR3. CDR1 and CDR2 from the germline V gene are SGDLS and YYNGEE. CDR3 amino acids: CASSVSSGTNEQFF.